The entry that follows covers one T cell receptor beta chain sequence. Its specificity is unknown. The TCR beta profiling, which covered VDJ combination and CDR3 sequence, was carried out using genomic DNA as the template. TCRdb recomputed calls from the reads with MiXCR, one row per CDR3 protein. Seen here are some 82,000 distinct CDR3 sequences, over 35% observed once, and the top ten hold approximately 60%. Trimming removed 2 bases at V and 0 bases at J, with 7 bases between. The length of the CDR3 is 14 residues. This entry belongs to a study of CD8+CD57+ T cells in acquired aplastic anemia. Study at large: The mean DNA yield obtained from sorted CD4+ and CD8+ cells came to 3 to 3.5 ug. In CD4+ cells, healthy donors produced an average of approximately 10 million reads. Study-wide results and limits: Between patients and controls, some 31 CD8+ CDR3 sequences were found in common. Simpson's diversity of CD8+ cells was not significantly different in patients compared with controls.

Sequenced material: sorted CD4+, CD8+, or CD8+CD57+ T cells (not recorded which) from PBMCs. The rearrangement uses TRBV12-3 or TRBV12-4 and TRBJ1-1; no clear D. This clonotype was sampled from a human donor in good health, serving as a control. The CDR3 nucleotides read TGTGCCAGCAGTTTACCAGCCCTGAACACTGAAGCTTTCTTT. This encodes CASSLPALNTEAFF.